The 17 T cell receptor beta chains in this list originate from one sample, sequenced in a study of control samples from healthy donors and cancer patients (TCRdb year 2020). Library generation was performed with the immunoSEQ multiplex PCR assay. The clones in this table, taken by TCRdb from immuneACCESS, are in-frame only. Not every clone is retained; where verified, under half of the shortfall comes from an unresolved V gene, and the cause of the rest is unknown. The sample yields around 41,000 clones; 83% were counted once. About a fifth of the sample belongs to the ten largest clones. The sample taken for sequencing was PBMCs. Source of these receptors: a woman aged 55 to 70 with lung cancer.

The chain carries TRBV7-2 and TRBJ2-7; 9 positions agree with TRBD1. The J segment lost 5 bases and the V segment lost 3 bases, leaving 11 bases of the junction unmatched. Germline-derived CDR1 and CDR2 are SGHTA and FQGNSA. There are 16 residues in the CDR3. The DNA of the CDR3 is TGTGCCAGCAGCTTGGCACCCACAGGGGGCAGAGACGAGCAGTACTTC. Its protein is CASSLAPTGGRDEQYF.

The chain employs TRBV18 and TRBJ1-4; no clear D gene. The CDR3 is 17 amino acids. Germline V gives CDR1 KGHSH, CDR2 LQKENI. Deletions cut 3 bases from V and 5 bases from J, with 19 bases between. The CDR3 is CASSPFALKGGNEKLFF. The CDR3 DNA reads TGTGCCAGCTCACCGTTCGCGTTGAAGGGCGGGAATGAAAAACTGTTTTTT.

Here the CDR3 reads CASSEGGLVGYTF. As DNA, the CDR3 is TGTGCCAGCAGTGAAGGGGGTTTGGTTGGCTACACCTTC. The chain is built from TRBV6-1 and TRBJ1-2, with D hard to call. Trimming stripped 1 base from V and 7 bases from J, with 10 bases between. There are 13 residues in the CDR3. Germline CDR1 and CDR2: MNHNS and SASEGT.

This clone was detected only once. The chain couples TRBV19 to TRBJ2-2; possible D gene TRBD1, 6 bases. The germline V gene has CDR1 LNHDA and CDR2 SQIVND (reference sequence). The ends were cut back, 8 bases at V and 3 bases at J, with 10 bases in the middle. This CDR3 is 13 amino acids long. CDR3 region: CASLPGDTGELFF. DNA of the CDR3: TGTGCCAGTCTCCCAGGGGACACCGGGGAGCTGTTTTTT.

This clone has a single count. V usage is TRBV30 and J usage is TRBJ2-5; 8 bases fit TRBD1. CDR1 is GTSNPN, CDR2 SVGIG, per germline (reference sequence). J gave up 1 base and V 7 bases, and 2 bases lay outside the gene matches. This CDR3 has 12 residues. CDR3 DNA: TGTGCCTCGGACAGGGCCCAAGAGACCCAGTACTTC. Protein sequence: CASDRAQETQYF.

This chain links TRBV19 with TRBJ1-2; the D is unclear. Germline V lookup: CDR1 LNHDA, CDR2 SQIVND (reference sequence). This CDR3 comprises 14 residues. The V end was cut by 2 bases, the J end by 8 bases, with 15 bases between. DNA of the CDR3: TGTGCCAGTAGTATATCGGCTGCCTTGAAGGGCTACACCTTC. It translates to CASSISAALKGYTF.

CDR3 amino acids: CASSQDHSEGDEQYF. In DNA form, the CDR3 reads TGCGCCAGCAGCCAAGACCACTCGGAGGGGGACGAGCAGTACTTC. This sequence joins TRBV4-1 and TRBJ2-7; tentatively, D is TRBD1 or TRBD2 (6 bases each). Trimming shortened V by 0 bases and J by 5 bases, and 14 bases separated the two germline ends. The CDR3 has 15 amino acids. Germline CDR1 and CDR2: MGHRA and YSYEKL.

The chain links TRBV18 to TRBJ1-6; D call uncertain. CDR3 length: 12 residues. Trimming took off 4 bases at V and 14 bases at J, with 12 bases between the two ends. Germline loops: CDR1 KGHSH, CDR2 LQKENI. The CDR3 loop is CASSREREALHF. CDR3 bases: TGTGCCAGCTCACGGGAGAGGGAGGCCCTCCACTTT.

This clone came up once. The chain uses TRBV9 and TRBJ1-2, with 7 bases fitting TRBD1. After removal of 4 bases from V and 0 bases from J, the junction contained 6 bases not matched to a gene. In germline, CDR1 is SGDLS, CDR2 YYNGEE. This CDR3 comprises 15 residues. The CDR3 sequence: CASSYRDSPNYGYTF. In DNA form, the CDR3 reads TGTGCCAGCAGCTACAGGGACAGCCCTAACTATGGCTACACCTTC. The full variable domain, its missing parts supplied by reference TRBV9 and TRBJ1-2, is DSGVTQTPKHLITATGQRVTLRCSPRSGDLSVYWYQQSLDQGLQFLIQYYNGEERAKGNILERFSAQQFPDLHSELNLSSLELGDSALYFCASSYRDSPNYGYTFGSGTRLTVV.

This chain uses TRBV7-3 with TRBJ1-6; no clear D gene. The CDR3 consists of 15 residues. V lost 4 bases and J 13 bases, leaving 20 bases between the germline ends. Germline CDR1 SGHTA, CDR2 FQGTGA. CDR3 sequence: CASSSDAGPSYPLHF. The CDR3 DNA is TGTGCCAGCAGCTCCGACGCCGGGCCCTCGTACCCCCTCCACTTT.

This chain joins TRBV7-9 and TRBJ1-2; 7 bases line up with TRBD1. The CDR3 runs 15 residues. The V gene end was trimmed by 8 bases and the J gene end by 3 bases; junction bases not matched to a gene: 12. Germline loops: CDR1 SEHNR, CDR2 FQNEAQ (reference sequence). The CDR3 loop reads CASGITGALYYGYTF. Written as DNA, the CDR3 is TGTGCCAGCGGAATTACAGGGGCGCTTTACTATGGCTACACCTTC.

The chain employs TRBV5-4 and TRBJ2-5, with 9 bases fitting TRBD1. Germline values: CDR1 SGHNT, CDR2 YYREEE (reference sequence). V lost 4 bases and J lost 0; bases outside the gene matches: 7. The CDR3 consists of 16 residues. CDR3 in amino acids: CASSRGQGGNQETQYF. The DNA for the CDR3 is TGTGCCAGCAGCCGGGGACAGGGAGGTAACCAAGAGACCCAGTACTTC.

This chain joins TRBV7-8 and TRBJ1-2; D remains ambiguous. V gave up 5 bases and J gave up 5 bases, with 18 bases separating them. CDR3 length equals 15 residues. Germline V gives CDR1 SGHVS, CDR2 FQNEAQ. As DNA, the CDR3 is TGTGCCAGCAGCCCCCCCGGAGCAGTCCTTTATGGCTACACCTTC. Translation gives CASSPPGAVLYGYTF. Full variable domain (missing parts from reference TRBV7-8 and TRBJ1-2): GAGVSQSPRYKVAKRGQDVALRCDPISGHVSLFWYQQALGQGPEFLTYFQNEAQLDKSGLPSDRFFAERPEGSVSTLKIQRTQQEDSAVYLCASSPPGAVLYGYTFGSGTRLTVV.

The CDR3 region is CASSLEGARRTGELFF. The CDR3 nucleotides read TGCGCCAGCAGCTTGGAAGGAGCCCGACGCACCGGGGAGCTGTTTTTT. The chain is built from TRBV5-1 and TRBJ2-2; D gene ambiguous. V lost 0 bases, J lost 4 bases, and 13 bases lay in between. Per the germline V gene, CDR1 is SGHRS and CDR2 is YFSETQ. The CDR3 has 16 residues.

The rearrangement links TRBV7-9 to TRBJ2-7; 9 bases line up with TRBD1. The germline V gene encodes CDR1 SEHNR and CDR2 FQNEAQ (reference sequence). V lost 2 bases, J lost 6 bases, and 8 bases stayed unmatched. This CDR3 is built from 15 residues. Here the CDR3 DNA reads TGTGCCAGCAGCTTACACGGGACAGGGCTTTCCGAGCAGTACTTC. Translation gives CASSLHGTGLSEQYF.

This clone was counted once. The rearrangement links TRBV5-4 to TRBJ2-1, with TRBD1 identical over 11 bases. Germline V gene data show CDR1 as SGHNT and CDR2 as YYREEE (reference sequence). The CDR3 runs 14 residues. J was trimmed by 9 bases and V by 3 bases; bases with no gene match: 5. CDR3 protein: CASSWGQGGVEQFF. In nucleotides, the CDR3 is TGTGCCAGCAGCTGGGGACAGGGGGGAGTTGAGCAGTTCTTC.

The CDR3: CAVVGTSGDEQYF. For the CDR3, the DNA is TGTGCCGTGGTTGGGACTAGCGGGGACGAGCAGTACTTC. The chain couples TRBV2 to TRBJ2-7; 13 bases fit TRBD2. Germline V gene lookup returns CDR1 SNHLY and CDR2 FYNNEI. V shed 11 bases, J shed 5 bases, and the junction held 6 bases outside the gene matches. The CDR3 length is 13 residues.